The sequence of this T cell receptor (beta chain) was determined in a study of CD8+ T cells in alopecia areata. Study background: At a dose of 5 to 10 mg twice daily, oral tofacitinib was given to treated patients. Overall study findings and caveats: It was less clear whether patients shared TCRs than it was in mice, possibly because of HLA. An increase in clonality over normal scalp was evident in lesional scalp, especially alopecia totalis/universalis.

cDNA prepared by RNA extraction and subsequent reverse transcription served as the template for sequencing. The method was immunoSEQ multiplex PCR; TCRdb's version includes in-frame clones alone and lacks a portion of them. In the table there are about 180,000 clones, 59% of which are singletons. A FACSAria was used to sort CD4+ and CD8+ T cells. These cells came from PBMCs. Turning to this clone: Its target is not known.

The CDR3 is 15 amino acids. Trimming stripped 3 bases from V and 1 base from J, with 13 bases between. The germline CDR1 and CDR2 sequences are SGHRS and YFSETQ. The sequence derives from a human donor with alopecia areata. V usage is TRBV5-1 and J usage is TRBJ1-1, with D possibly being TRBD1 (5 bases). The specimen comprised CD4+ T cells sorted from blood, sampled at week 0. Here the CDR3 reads CASSWSGPANTEAFF. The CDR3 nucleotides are TGCGCCAGCAGCTGGTCGGGACCGGCGAACACTGAAGCTTTCTTT. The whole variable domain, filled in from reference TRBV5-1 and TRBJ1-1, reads KAGVTQTPRYLIKTRGQQVTLSCSPISGHRSVSWYQQTPGQGLQFLFEYFSETQRNKGNFPGRFSGRQFSNSRSEMNVSTLELGDSALYLCASSWSGPANTEAFFGQGTRLTVV.